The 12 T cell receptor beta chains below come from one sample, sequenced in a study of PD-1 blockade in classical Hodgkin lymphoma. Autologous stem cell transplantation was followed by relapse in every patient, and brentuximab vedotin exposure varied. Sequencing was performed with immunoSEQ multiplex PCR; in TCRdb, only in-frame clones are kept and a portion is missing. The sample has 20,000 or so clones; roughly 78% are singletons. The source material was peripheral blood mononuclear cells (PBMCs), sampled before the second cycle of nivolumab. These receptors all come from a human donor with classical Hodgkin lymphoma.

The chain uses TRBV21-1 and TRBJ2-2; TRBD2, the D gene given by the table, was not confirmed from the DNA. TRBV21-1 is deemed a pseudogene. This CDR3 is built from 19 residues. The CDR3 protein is CASSLRRGTSGGNTGELFF. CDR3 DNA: TGTGCCAGCAGCCTAAGGAGAGGGACTAGCGGGGGTAACACCGGGGAGCTGTTTTTT.

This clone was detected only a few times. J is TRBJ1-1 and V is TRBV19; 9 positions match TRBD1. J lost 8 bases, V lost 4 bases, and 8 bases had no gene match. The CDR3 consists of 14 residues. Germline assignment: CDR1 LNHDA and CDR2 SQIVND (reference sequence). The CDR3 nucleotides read TGTGCCAGTAGTAGGGGGACAGGGCGGACGGAAGCTTTCTTT. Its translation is CASSRGTGRTEAFF.

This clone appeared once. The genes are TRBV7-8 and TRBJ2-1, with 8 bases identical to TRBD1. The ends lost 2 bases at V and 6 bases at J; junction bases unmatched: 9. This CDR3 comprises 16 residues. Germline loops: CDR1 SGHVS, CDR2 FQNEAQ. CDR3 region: CASSLQDRGLFNEQFF. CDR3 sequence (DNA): TGTGCCAGCAGCTTACAAGACAGGGGCTTGTTCAATGAGCAGTTCTTC.

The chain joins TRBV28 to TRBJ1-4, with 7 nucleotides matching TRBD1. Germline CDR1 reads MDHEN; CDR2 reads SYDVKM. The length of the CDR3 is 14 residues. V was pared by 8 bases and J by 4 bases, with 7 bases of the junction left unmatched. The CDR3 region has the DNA TGTGCCAGCTCCCCGACAGGGATTAATGAAAAACTGTTTTTT. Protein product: CASSPTGINEKLFF.

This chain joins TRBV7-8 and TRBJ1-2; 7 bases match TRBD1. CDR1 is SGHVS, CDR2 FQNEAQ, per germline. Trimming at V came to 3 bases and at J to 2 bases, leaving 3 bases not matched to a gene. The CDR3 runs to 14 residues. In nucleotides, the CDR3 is TGTGCCAGCAGCTTCCCGGACAGGAACTATGGCTACACCTTC. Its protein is CASSFPDRNYGYTF.

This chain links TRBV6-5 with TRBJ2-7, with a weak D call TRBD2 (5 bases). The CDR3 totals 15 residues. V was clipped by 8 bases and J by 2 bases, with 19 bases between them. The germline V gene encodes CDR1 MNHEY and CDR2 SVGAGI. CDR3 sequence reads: CASLQSRRGTYEQYF. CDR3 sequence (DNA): TGTGCCAGCCTACAATCTCGGAGAGGGACCTACGAGCAGTACTTC.

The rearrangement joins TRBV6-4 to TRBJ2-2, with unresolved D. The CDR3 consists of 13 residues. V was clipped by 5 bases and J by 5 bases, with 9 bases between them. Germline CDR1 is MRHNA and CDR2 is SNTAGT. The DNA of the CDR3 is TGTGCCAGCAGTTCAGGATGGACCGGGGAGCTGTTTTTT. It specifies CASSSGWTGELFF.

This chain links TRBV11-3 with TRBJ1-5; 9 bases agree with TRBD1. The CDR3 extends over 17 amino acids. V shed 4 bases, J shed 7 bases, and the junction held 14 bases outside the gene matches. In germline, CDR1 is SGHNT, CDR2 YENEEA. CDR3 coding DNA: TGTGCCAGCAGCTCATCACCGGGGACAGGGAAAACACAGCCCCAGCATTTT. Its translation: CASSSSPGTGKTQPQHF.

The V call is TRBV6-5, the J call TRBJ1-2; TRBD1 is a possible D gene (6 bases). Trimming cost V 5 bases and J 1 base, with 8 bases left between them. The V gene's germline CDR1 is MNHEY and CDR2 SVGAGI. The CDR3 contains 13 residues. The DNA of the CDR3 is TGTGCCAGCAGTCGGACAGATAACTATGGCTACACCTTC. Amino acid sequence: CASSRTDNYGYTF.

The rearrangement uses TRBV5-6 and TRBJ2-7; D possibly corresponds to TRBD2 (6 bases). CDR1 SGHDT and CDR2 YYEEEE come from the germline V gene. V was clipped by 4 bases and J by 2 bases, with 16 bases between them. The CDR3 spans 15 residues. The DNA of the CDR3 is TGTGCCAGCAGCCTACTAGGAGGGGCGACCTACGAGCAGTACTTC. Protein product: CASSLLGGATYEQYF.

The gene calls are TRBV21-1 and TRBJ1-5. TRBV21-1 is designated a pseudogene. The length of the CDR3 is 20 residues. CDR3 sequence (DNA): TGTGCCAGCAGCAAAGATTGGGCGGGATTGGTTGGGGGGGGCGATCAGCCCCAGCATTTT. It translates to CASSKDWAGLVGGGDQPQHF.

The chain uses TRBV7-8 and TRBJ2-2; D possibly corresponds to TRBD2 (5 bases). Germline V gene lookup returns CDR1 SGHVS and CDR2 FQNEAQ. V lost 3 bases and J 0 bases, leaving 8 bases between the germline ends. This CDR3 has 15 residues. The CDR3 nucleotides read TGTGCCAGCAGCTTGGCGGGTACGAACACCGGGGAGCTGTTTTTT. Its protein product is CASSLAGTNTGELFF.